The T cell receptor (beta chain) described here comes from a study of cytomegalovirus exposure and HLA in healthy donors. Study-level points and caveats: Later analysis demonstrated an association between a missense DCLRE1C variant and TCR beta V- and J-gene trimming. Analyses of presence/absence relied on an assumption of roughly uniform sequencing depth across donors. By HLA locus, TCR association rates varied in a later analysis, with DRB1 showing the most and HLA-C the fewest.

Note on this clone: Antigen unknown.

The V end lost 0 bases, the J end lost 7 bases, and 4 bases lay between the germline ends. The CDR3 extends over 11 amino acids. The germline V gene has CDR1 SEHNR and CDR2 FQNEAQ (reference sequence). The PCR made use of 60 Vbeta and 13 Jbeta primers. The assay was immunoSEQ multiplex PCR, and TCRdb's table has in-frame clones only and misses some. The sample yields 250,000 to 300,000 clones, 80% to 95% seen once. This TCR was recovered from a girl aged 2 to 10 in good health and CMV-seronegative. Source material: PBMCs. This chain uses TRBV7-9 with TRBJ2-7; D ambiguous. The CDR3 sequence is CASSLAREQYF. CDR3 coding DNA: TGTGCCAGCAGCTTAGCGAGGGAGCAGTACTTC.